This T cell receptor beta chain was sequenced for a study of blood T cell repertoires in COVID-19. Participant-given clinical history determined each cohort assignment. Germline V gene lookup returns CDR1 MGHRA and CDR2 YSYEKL. Germline trimming cut 1 base from V and 8 bases from J; bases unmatched to any gene: 5. This CDR3 is 15 amino acids long. Using immunoSEQ multiplex PCR, the repertoire was profiled, and TCRdb retains in-frame clones only, with some absent. The sample yields about 200,000 clones, more than 70% seen once. This clone was observed a few times. The chain combines TRBV4-1 with TRBJ2-1, with 10 bases aligning to TRBD2. The sequence was obtained from a woman between 35 and 50 years old with acute COVID-19. Sequenced: PBMCs or T cells enriched from blood (not recorded which). The CDR3 sequence: CASSQAYLAGDEQFF. CDR3 DNA: TGCGCCAGCAGCCAAGCATACCTAGCGGGGGATGAGCAGTTCTTC.